This T cell receptor beta chain was observed in a study of blood T cell repertoires in COVID-19 (dated by TCRdb to about 2020). For the study in its entirety: Collaborator samples came from the United States, Italy and Spain and covered acute and convalescent phases of COVID-19. The prospective study material was composed of cDNA or gDNA derived from T cells, B-cell-depleted T cells, or PBMCs. Where available, HLA class I and class II types were taken from metadata supplied by the sample provider and were not determined by assay-based typing. The repertoires were released in a freely available public database intended as a resource for research on the immune response to SARS-CoV-2. Sample metadata almost always included a de-identified subject ID, COVID-19 status, age in years and sex. Samples were obtained from the ongoing ImmuneRACE study (first 160 participants) and from 1,200 or so subjects provided by 6 global collaborators. The dataset comprised deeply sampled blood TCRbeta repertoires from subjects exposed to, actively infected with, or recovered from COVID-19. Results the study describes overall, beyond this receptor: The amount of clinical and demographic metadata varied by source and participant and was provided uncurated.

The immunoSEQ Assay, a bias-controlled multiplex PCR, was used to amplify TCRbeta CDR3 regions from genomic DNA. Concerning the study's data processing: Within the assay, amplification of reference gene primers was used to estimate how many nucleated cells each sample contained. To quantify the absolute abundance of each unique TCRbeta CDR3 rearrangement, sequence reads were collapsed and filtered. Productive Simpson clonality was computed per sample as the square root of Simpson's diversity index over productive rearrangements. The immuneACCESS repertoire file appears here via TCRdb, limited to in-frame rearrangements. These files lack a portion of the clones; in checked studies, under half of the deficit traces to unresolved V genes, and the cause of the others is not known. V, J and clone size derive from that table, while D and trimming were established from the DNA sequence. This sample lists some 14,000 clones; 86% were detected once. 40% to 65% of the sample comes from the top ten.

V is reduced by 0 bases and J by 5 bases, leaving a spacing of 9 bases between them. CDR3 length: 14 amino acids, cysteine to phenylalanine. Of the read, only the CDR3 DNA is kept; its 42 bases are in frame from base 1. CDR1 SGHRS and CDR2 YFSETQ were looked up in the germline V gene. A word on this clone: It lacks a known antigen. The record has no base qualities; no much larger clone is one base away.

Whole blood was collected in K2EDTA tubes by collaborating institutions according to the institutions' own protocols. For TCRbeta analysis, collaborators shipped samples as frozen whole blood, isolated PBMCs, or DNA extracted from either of those sample types. This clonotype originated in a man in his 60s with acute or convalescent COVID-19. The receptor chain draws on TRBV5-1 and TRBJ2-1; TRBD2 is perhaps the D gene, given 5 matching bases. Sequencing used peripheral blood. In nucleotide form, the sequence is TGCGCCAGCAGCTTGGCCGGGAAACACAATGAGCAGTTCTTC. This encodes CASSLAGKHNEQFF.